The present T cell receptor beta chain was sequenced within a study of human thymus T cells. It was from resections taken during corrective heart surgery that the thymus tissue came. J was trimmed by 7 bases and V by 3 bases; bases with no gene match: 9. The CDR3 length is 16 residues. CDR1 LNHDA and CDR2 SQIVND come from the germline V gene (reference sequence). Assay: immunoSEQ multiplex PCR; the TCRdb copy retains only in-frame clones and omits some. Of tens of thousands of clones listed, roughly 95% are singletons. Sample: thymus tissue. The TCR originated in a girl younger than two with a congenital heart defect but otherwise immunologically healthy. The rearrangement uses TRBV19 and TRBJ1-4; 9 bases agree with TRBD1. The CDR3 is CASSIGTGRQLEKLFF. The DNA of the CDR3 is TGTGCCAGTAGTATTGGGACAGGGAGACAACTTGAAAAACTGTTTTTT.